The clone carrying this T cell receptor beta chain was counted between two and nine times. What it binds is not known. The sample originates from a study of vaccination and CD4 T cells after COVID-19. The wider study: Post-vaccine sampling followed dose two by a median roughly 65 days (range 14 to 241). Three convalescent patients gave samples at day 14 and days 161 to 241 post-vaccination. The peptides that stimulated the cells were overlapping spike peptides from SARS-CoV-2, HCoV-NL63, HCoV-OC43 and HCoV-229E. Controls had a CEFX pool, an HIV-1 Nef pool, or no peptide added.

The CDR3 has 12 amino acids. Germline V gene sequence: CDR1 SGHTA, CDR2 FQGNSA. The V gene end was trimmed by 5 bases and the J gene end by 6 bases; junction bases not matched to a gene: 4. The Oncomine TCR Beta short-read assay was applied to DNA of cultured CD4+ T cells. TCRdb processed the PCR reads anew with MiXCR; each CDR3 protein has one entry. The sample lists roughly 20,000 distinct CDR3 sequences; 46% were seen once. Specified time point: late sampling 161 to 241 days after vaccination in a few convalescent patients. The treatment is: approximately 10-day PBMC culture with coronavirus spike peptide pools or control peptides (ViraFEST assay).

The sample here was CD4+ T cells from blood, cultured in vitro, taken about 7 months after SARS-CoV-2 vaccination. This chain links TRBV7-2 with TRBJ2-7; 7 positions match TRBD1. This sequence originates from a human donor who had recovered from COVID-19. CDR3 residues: CASSRGQTEQYF. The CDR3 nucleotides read TGTGCCAGCAGCCGGGGACAGACCGAGCAGTACTTC.